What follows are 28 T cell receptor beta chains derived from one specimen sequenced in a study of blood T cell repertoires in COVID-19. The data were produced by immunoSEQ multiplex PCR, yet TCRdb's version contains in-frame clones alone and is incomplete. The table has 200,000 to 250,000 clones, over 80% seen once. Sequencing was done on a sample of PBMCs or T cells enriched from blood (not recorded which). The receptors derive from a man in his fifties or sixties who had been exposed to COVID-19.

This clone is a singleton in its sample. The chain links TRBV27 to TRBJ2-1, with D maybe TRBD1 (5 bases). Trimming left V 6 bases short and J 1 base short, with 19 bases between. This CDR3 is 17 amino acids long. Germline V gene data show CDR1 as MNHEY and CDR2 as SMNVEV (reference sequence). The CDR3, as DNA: TGTGCCAGCAGGGAGCTAAGGGGTTTTAGGTCCTACAATGAGCAGTTCTTC. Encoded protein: CASRELRGFRSYNEQFF.

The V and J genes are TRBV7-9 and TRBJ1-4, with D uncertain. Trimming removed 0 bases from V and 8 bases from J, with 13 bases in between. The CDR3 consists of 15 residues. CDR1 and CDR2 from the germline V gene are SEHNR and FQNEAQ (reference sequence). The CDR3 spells CASSLAGPRSEKLFF. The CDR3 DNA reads TGTGCCAGCAGCTTAGCAGGTCCGCGGTCCGAAAAACTGTTTTTT.

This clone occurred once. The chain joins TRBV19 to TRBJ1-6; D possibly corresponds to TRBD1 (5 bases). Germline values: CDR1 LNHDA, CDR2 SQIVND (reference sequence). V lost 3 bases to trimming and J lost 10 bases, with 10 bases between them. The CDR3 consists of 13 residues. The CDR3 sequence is CASSIDSESPLHF. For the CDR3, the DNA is TGTGCCAGTAGTATCGACAGTGAATCACCCCTCCACTTT.

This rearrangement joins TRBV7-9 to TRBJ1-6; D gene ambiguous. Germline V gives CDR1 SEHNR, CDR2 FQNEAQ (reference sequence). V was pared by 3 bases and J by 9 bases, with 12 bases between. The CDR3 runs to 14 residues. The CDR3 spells CASSFIMPGSPLHF. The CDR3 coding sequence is TGTGCCAGCAGCTTCATCATGCCGGGTTCACCCCTCCACTTT.

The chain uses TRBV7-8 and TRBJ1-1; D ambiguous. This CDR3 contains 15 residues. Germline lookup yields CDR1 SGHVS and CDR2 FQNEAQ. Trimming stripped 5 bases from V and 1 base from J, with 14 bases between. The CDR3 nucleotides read TGTGCCAGCAGCAAGAGGCCCCAACCGAACACTGAAGCTTTCTTT. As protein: CASSKRPQPNTEAFF.

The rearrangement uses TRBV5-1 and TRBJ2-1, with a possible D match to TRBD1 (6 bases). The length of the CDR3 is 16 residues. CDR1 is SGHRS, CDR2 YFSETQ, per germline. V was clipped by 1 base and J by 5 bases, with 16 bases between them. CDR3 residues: CASSLKTRTDNNEQFF. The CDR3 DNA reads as TGCGCCAGCAGCTTGAAAACCAGGACAGACAACAATGAGCAGTTCTTC.

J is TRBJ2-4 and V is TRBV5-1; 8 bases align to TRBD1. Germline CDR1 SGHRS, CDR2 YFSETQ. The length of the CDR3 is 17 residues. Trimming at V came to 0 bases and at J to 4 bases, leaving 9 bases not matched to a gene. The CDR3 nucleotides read TGCGCCAGCAGCTTGGGGTTAACCGGGACAGGTAAAAACATTCAGTACTTC. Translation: CASSLGLTGTGKNIQYF.

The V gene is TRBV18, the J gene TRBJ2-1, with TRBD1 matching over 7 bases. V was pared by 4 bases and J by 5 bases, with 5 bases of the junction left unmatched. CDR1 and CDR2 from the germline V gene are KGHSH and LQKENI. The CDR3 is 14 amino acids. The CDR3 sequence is CASSQRQGDNEQFF. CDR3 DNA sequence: TGTGCCAGCTCACAGAGACAGGGCGACAATGAGCAGTTCTTC.

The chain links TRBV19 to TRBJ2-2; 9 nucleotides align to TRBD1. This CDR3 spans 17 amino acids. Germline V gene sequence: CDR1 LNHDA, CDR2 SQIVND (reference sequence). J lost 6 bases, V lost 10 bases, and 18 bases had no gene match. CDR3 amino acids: CATHETGGFRFPGELFF. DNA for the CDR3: TGTGCCACGCATGAGACAGGGGGTTTTCGGTTTCCCGGGGAGCTGTTTTTT.

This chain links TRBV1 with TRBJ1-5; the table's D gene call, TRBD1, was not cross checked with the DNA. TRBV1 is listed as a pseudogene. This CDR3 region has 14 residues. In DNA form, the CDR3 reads TGCACCAGCACCGGACAGGGCGATAATCAGCCCCAGCATTTT. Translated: CTSTGQGDNQPQHF.

CDR3 in amino acids: CASSSGQGVGLNTEAFF. The CDR3 nucleotides are TGCGCCAGCAGCTCTGGACAGGGGGTGGGACTGAACACTGAAGCTTTCTTT. This chain uses TRBV5-1 with TRBJ1-1, with 10 bases identical to TRBD1. The CDR3 extends over 17 amino acids. V dropped 3 bases and J dropped 0; count of bases not matched to a gene: 8. Per the germline V gene, CDR1 is SGHRS and CDR2 is YFSETQ.

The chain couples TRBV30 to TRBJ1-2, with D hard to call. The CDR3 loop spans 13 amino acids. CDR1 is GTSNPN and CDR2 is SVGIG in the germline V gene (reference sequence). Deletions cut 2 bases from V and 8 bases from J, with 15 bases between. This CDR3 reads CAWSIRRFYGYTF. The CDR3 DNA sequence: TGTGCCTGGAGTATACGTCGTTTCTACGGCTACACCTTC.

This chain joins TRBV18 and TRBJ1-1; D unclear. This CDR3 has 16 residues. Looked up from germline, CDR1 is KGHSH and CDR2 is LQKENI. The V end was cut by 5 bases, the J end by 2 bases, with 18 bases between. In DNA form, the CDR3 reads TGTGCCAGCTCAACCGTCTATGGTCGAGGTAACACTGAAGCTTTCTTT. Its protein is CASSTVYGRGNTEAFF.

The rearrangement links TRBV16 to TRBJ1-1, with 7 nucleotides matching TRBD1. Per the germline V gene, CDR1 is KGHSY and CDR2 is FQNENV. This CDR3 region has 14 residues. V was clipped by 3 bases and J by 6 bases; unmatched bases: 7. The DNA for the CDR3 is TGTGCCAGCAGCCACTACCGGGACAGAGCTGAAGCTTTCTTT. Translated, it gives CASSHYRDRAEAFF.

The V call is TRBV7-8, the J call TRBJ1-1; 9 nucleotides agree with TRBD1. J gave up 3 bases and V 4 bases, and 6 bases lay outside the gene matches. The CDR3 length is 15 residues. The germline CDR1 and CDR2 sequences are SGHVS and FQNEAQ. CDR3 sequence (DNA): TGTGCCAGCAGCTCCCCGGGACAGGGACACACTGAAGCTTTCTTT. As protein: CASSSPGQGHTEAFF. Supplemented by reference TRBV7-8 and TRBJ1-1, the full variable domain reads GAGVSQSPRYKVAKRGQDVALRCDPISGHVSLFWYQQALGQGPEFLTYFQNEAQLDKSGLPSDRFFAERPEGSVSTLKIQRTQQEDSAVYLCASSSPGQGHTEAFFGQGTRLTVV.

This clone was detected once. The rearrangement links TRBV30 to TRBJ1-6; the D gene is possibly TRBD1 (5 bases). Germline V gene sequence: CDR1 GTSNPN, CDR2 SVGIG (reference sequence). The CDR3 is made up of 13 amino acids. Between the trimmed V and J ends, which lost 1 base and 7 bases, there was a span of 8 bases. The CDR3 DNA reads TGTGCCTGGAGTGCCGACAGCAATTCACCCCTCCACTTT. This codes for CAWSADSNSPLHF. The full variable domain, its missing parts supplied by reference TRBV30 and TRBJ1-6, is SQTIHQWPATLVQPVGSPLSLECTVEGTSNPNLYWYRQAAGRGLQLLFYSVGIGQISSEVPQNLSASRPQDRQFILSSKKLLLSDSGFYLCAWSADSNSPLHFGNGTRLTVT.

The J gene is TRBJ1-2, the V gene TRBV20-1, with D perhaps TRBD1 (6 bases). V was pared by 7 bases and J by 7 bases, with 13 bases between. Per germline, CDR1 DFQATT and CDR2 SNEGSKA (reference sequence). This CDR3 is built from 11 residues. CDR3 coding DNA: TGCAGTGTAAACAGGGAAGTTGGCTACACCTTC. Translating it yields CSVNREVGYTF.

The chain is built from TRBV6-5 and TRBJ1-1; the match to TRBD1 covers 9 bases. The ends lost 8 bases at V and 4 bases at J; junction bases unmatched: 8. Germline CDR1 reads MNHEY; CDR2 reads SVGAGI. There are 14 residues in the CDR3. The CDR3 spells CASEMYRGLTEAFF. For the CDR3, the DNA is TGTGCCAGCGAGATGTACAGGGGGCTCACTGAAGCTTTCTTT.

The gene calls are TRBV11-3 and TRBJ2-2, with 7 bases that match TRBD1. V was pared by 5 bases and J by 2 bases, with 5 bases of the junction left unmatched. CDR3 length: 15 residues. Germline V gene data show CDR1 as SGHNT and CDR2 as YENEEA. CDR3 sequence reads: CASSRGRTNTGELFF. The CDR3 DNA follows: TGTGCCAGCAGCAGGGGGCGAACCAACACCGGGGAGCTGTTTTTT. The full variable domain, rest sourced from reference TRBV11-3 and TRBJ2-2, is EAGVVQSPRYKIIEKKQPVAFWCNPISGHNTLYWYLQNLGQGPELLIRYENEEAVDDSQLPKDRFSAERLKGVDSTLKIQPAELGDSAVYLCASSRGRTNTGELFFGEGSRLTVL.

The chain's CDR3 is CASSQAPPGVGTEAFF. For the CDR3, the DNA is TGTGCCAGCAGCCAGGCTCCCCCGGGGGTCGGCACTGAAGCTTTCTTT. This chain connects TRBV14 to TRBJ1-1; tentative D call: TRBD1 (5 bases). The CDR3 is 16 residues long. V dropped 3 bases and J dropped 4 bases, with 18 bases sitting between them. In germline, CDR1 is SGHDN, CDR2 FVKESK.

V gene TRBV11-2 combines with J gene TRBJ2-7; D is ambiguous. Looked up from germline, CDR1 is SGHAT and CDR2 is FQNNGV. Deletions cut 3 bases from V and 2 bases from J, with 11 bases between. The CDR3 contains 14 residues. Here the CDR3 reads CASSFSRSPYEQYV. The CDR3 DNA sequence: TGTGCCAGCAGCTTTAGCCGCTCCCCCTACGAGCAGTACGTC.

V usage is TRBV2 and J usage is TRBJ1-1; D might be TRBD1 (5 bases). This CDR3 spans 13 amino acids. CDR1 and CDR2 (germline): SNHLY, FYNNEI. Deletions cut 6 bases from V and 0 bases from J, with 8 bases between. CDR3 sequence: CASRGQVNTEAFF. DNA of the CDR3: TGTGCCAGCAGGGGGCAGGTGAACACTGAAGCTTTCTTT.

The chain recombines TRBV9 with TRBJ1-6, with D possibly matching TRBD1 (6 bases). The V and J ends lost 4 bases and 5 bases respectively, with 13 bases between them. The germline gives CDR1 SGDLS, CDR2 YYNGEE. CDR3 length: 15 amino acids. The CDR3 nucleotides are TGTGCCAGCAGCCCCGTGGGGACAAATAATTCACCCCTCCACTTT. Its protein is CASSPVGTNNSPLHF.

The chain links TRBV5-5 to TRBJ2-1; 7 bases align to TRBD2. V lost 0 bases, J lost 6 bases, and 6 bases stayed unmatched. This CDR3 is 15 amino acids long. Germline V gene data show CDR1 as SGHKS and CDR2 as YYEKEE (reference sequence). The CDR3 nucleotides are TGTGCCAGCAGCTTGGGGCTAGCGGCAGGCAATGAGCAGTTCTTC. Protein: CASSLGLAAGNEQFF. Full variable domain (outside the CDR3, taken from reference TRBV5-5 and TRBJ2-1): DAGVTQSPTHLIKTRGQQVTLRCSPISGHKSVSWYQQVLGQGPQFIFQYYEKEERGRGNFPDRFSARQFPNYSSELNVNALLLGDSALYLCASSLGLAAGNEQFFGPGTRLTVL.

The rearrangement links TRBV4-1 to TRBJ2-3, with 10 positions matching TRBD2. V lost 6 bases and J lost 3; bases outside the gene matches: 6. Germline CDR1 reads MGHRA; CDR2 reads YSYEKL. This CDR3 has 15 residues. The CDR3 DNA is TGCGCCAGCAGTCACCTAGCGGGAGCTACAGATACGCAGTATTTT. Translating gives CASSHLAGATDTQYF.

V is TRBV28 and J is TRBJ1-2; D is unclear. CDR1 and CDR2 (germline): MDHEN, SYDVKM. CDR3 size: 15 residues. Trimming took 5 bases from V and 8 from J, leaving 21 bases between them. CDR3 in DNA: TGTGCCAGCAGTCAATCCCAGGCGGGAGAGACCGGCTACACCTTC. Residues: CASSQSQAGETGYTF.

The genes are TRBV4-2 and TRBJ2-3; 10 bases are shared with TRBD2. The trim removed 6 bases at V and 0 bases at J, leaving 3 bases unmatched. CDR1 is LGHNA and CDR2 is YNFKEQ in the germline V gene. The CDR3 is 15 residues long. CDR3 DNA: TGTGCCAGCAGGCGTAGCGGGAGGAGCACAGATACGCAGTATTTT. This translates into CASRRSGRSTDTQYF.

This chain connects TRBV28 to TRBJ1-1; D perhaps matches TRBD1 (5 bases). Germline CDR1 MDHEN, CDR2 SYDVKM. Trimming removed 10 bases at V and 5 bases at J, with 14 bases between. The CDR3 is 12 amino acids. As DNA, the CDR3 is TGTGCCATCGGTCCCAGGGATACTGAAGCTTTCTTT. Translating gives CAIGPRDTEAFF.